A selection of T cell receptor beta chains follows, all from one sample in a study of T cells in Graves' hyperthyroidism and ophthalmopathy. TCRdb re-called the multiplex PCR reads with MiXCR, one entry per CDR3 protein. The repertoire holds fewer than 550,000 distinct CDR3 sequences, 15% to 17% seen once, with roughly 15% in the top ten. Sequencing was carried out using blood. These receptors were obtained from a woman in her late teens or twenties with Graves' hyperthyroidism. CDR3s include the opening cysteine and the closing phenylalanine or tryptophan. A D gene is named only where the DNA matches it firmly. Size tells how often a clone was seen (once, few, many) or the class of an expanded clone, and some rows leave it out.

clone_size j_call d_call v_call cdr3_nt cdr3_aa
- TRBJ2-7 TRBD2 TRBV7-2 TGTGCCAGCAGCTTACGGGCTAGCGGGGGGGACGAGCAGTACTTC CASSLRASGGDEQYF
- TRBJ1-6 - TRBV5-1 TGCGCCAGCAGCTTGGGGGCAGGGGAAGGTTCACCCCTCCACTTT CASSLGAGEGSPLHF
few TRBJ2-2 - TRBV12-3/TRBV12-4 TGTGCCAGCAGTTTATTCCGACAAGCAGAGGGGACCGGGGAGCTGTTTTTT CASSLFRQAEGTGELFF
many TRBJ1-2 - TRBV11-2 TGTGCCAGCAGCCCAGCCGGCGGGGAAGGGTATGGCTACACCTTC CASSPAGGEGYGYTF
few TRBJ1-2 - TRBV29-1 TGCAGCGTTCTGGTTGGCTATGGCTACACCTTC CSVLVGYGYTF
few TRBJ2-1 TRBD2 TRBV6-1 TGTGCCAGCAGCCCTAGCGGGAGTGCCCACAATGAGCAGTTCTTC CASSPSGSAHNEQFF
many TRBJ2-1 - TRBV5-5 TGTGCCAGCAGGCCGACCCCAGAGCGGTTGAGATACAATGAGCAGTTCTTC CASRPTPERLRYNEQFF
many TRBJ2-7 - TRBV20-1 TGCAGTGCTAGCCCCGGGAACTACGAGCAGTACTTC CSASPGNYEQYF
many TRBJ2-5 - TRBV28 TGTGCCAGCAGCGAGGGTGGTCCTCAAGAGACCCAGTACTTC CASSEGGPQETQYF
- TRBJ2-1 - TRBV24-1 TGTGCCACCAGTGATCGAGGGGTCGTACCGGGTGAGCAGTTCTTC CATSDRGVVPGEQFF
few TRBJ2-7 TRBD2 TRBV3-1 TGTGCCAGCAGCCATCCGACTAGCGGGAACTACGAGCAGTACTTC CASSHPTSGNYEQYF
- TRBJ1-6 - TRBV20-1 TGCAGTGCCGCCAGGGGATATAATTCACCCCTCCACTTT CSAARGYNSPLHF
many TRBJ2-1 - TRBV3-1 TGTGCCAGCGGGGTCTCCCTCAATGAGCAGTTCTTC CASGVSLNEQFF
- TRBJ2-1 - TRBV4-3 TGCGCCAGCAGCCAAGGCCCGCGCGGGGGCCGACTTTACAATGAGCAGTTCTTC CASSQGPRGGRLYNEQFF
few TRBJ2-3 TRBD2 TRBV10-2 TGCGCCAGCAGTTACGGACTAGCGGGTATGGCGAATACGCAGTATTTT CASSYGLAGMANTQYF
many TRBJ2-3 - TRBV3-1 TGTGCCAGCAGCCAGCGGAGTTTGATGGTCACAGATACGCAGTATTTT CASSQRSLMVTDTQYF
many TRBJ2-5 - TRBV7-9 TGTGCCAGCAGCAGTTTGACAAGGGAAGAGACCCAGTACTTC CASSSLTREETQYF
many TRBJ2-7 TRBD2 TRBV6-1 TGTGCCAACAGTCCCGGACTAGCGGGCATTCTCGAGCAGTACTTC CANSPGLAGILEQYF
few TRBJ1-2 - TRBV9 TGTGCCAGCAACGTTGGGGACGGATATAACTATGGCTACACCTTC CASNVGDGYNYGYTF
many TRBJ2-1 TRBD2 TRBV20-1 TGCAGTGCTAAAAGGGGACTAGCGGGGGGAGTGGATGAGCAGTTCTTC CSAKRGLAGGVDEQFF
many TRBJ1-3 - TRBV27 TGTGCCAGCAGTTTAGGAGGGTTTAGCTCTGGAAACACCATATATTTT CASSLGGFSSGNTIYF
- TRBJ2-7 - TRBV20-1 TGCAGTGCTAGCCTAAGCGGGCCTTACGAGCAGTACTTC CSASLSGPYEQYF
many TRBJ2-5 - TRBV3-1 TGTGCCAGCAGCCAAGAAGGAGAGGTGACCCAGTACTTC CASSQEGEVTQYF
few TRBJ2-1 - TRBV9 TGTGCCAGCAGCGCTCAGGGGATTTCCTACAATGAGCAGTTCTTC CASSAQGISYNEQFF
many TRBJ2-7 TRBD2 TRBV28 TGTGCCAGCAGTTTTCCCCCGCTAGGGACTAGCGGGGGCGATGCCTACGAGCAGTACTTC CASSFPPLGTSGGDAYEQYF
- TRBJ2-7 - TRBV5-1 TGCGCCAGCAGCAACGAGCAGTACTTC CASSNEQYF
many TRBJ2-3 TRBD1 TRBV7-3 TGTGCCAGCAGCTCCGGACAGGGCGCAGATACGCAGTATTTT CASSSGQGADTQYF
few TRBJ2-2 - TRBV7-9 TGTGCCAGCAGCAGACGACAGCGAAGAGGCGGATTGGACACCGGGGAGCTGTTTTTT CASSRRQRRGGLDTGELFF
- TRBJ2-3 - TRBV5-4 TGTGCCAGCAGCTTGGTGGGTCCACCGGGCCCAGATACGCAGTATTTT CASSLVGPPGPDTQYF
many TRBJ2-1 - TRBV27 TGTGCCAGCACGTTGACAGGAAGCAATGAGCAGTTCTTC CASTLTGSNEQFF
few TRBJ1-2 - TRBV6-4 TGTGCCAGCAGTGAAGGAGGCGAGCTCCTTAACTATGGCTACACCTTC CASSEGGELLNYGYTF
many TRBJ1-2 - TRBV28 TGTGCCAGCAGTCGTGACTCCCTTCACTATGGCTACACCTTC CASSRDSLHYGYTF
many TRBJ1-6 - TRBV6-6 TGTGCCAGCAGTTACTCTCAGCAGGGAGGGAGTTCACCCCTCCACTTT CASSYSQQGGSSPLHF
many TRBJ2-7 - TRBV18 TGTGCCAGCTCACCACGTTCGGGGCTTACATCCTACGAGCAGTACTTC CASSPRSGLTSYEQYF
many TRBJ2-7 - TRBV5-1 TGCGCCAGCAGCTTGCTTTCGGGGTTCGGCGGAGGGGGCTCCGAGCAGTACTTC CASSLLSGFGGGGSEQYF
many TRBJ2-3 TRBD2 TRBV28 TGTGCCAGCAGTGGATCCAGGACTAGCGGGAGGGCCGTGCTTACAGATACGCAGTATTTT CASSGSRTSGRAVLTDTQYF
many TRBJ2-5 - TRBV11-1 TGTGCCAGCAGCTTAGCCCGGACAAATCAAGAGACCCAGTACTTC CASSLARTNQETQYF
- TRBJ1-2 - TRBV12-3/TRBV12-4 TGTGCCAGCACCCTTATTAGGGGGGGAGGCTACACCTTC CASTLIRGGGYTF
few TRBJ2-3 TRBD2 TRBV9 TGTGCCAGCAGCGGGACTAGCGGTTGGACAGATACGCAGTATTTT CASSGTSGWTDTQYF
- TRBJ1-2 - TRBV5-1 TGCGCCAGCAGCCAAAGGGGGGATTATGGCTACACCTTC CASSQRGDYGYTF
few TRBJ2-7 TRBD1 TRBV27 TGTGCCAGCAGATGGGGCGAGGGGGCGCTTCCTAACGAGCAGTACTTC CASRWGEGALPNEQYF
many TRBJ1-1 - TRBV20-1 TGCAGTGCTAGAGATTCTCAGAAAATGAACACTGAAGCTTTCTTT CSARDSQKMNTEAFF
many TRBJ1-4 TRBD1 TRBV6-2/TRBV6-3 TGTGCCAGCAGTTACTCCGGGACAGGGACCGAAAAACTGTTTTTT CASSYSGTGTEKLFF
- TRBJ2-4 - TRBV20-1 TGCAGTGCTACTACGACTAGGCTAGCCAAAAACATTCAGTACTTC CSATTTRLAKNIQYF
many TRBJ1-5 - TRBV2 TGTGCCAGCAGCCGCCTGCGGGTCGGTCAGCCCCAGCATTTT CASSRLRVGQPQHF
many TRBJ2-3 - TRBV10-3 TGTGCCATCAGTGAGAGGGACACAGATACGCAGTATTTT CAISERDTDTQYF
many TRBJ2-1 TRBD2 TRBV7-8 TGTGCCAGCAGCTCCTCCTTGGGACTAGCTTCGGATGAGCAGTTCTTC CASSSSLGLASDEQFF
- TRBJ2-6 - TRBV6-1 TGTGCCAGCACTGAGAGTCCCGGGGCCAACGTCCTGACTTTC CASTESPGANVLTF
many TRBJ1-1 - TRBV2 TGTGCCAGCAGTGCGGACGGAGTTAACACTGAAGCTTTCTTT CASSADGVNTEAFF
- TRBJ2-1 TRBD2 TRBV11-2 TGTGCCAGCAGCTTAACAGCGGGAGATTCCTACAATGAGCAGTTCTTC CASSLTAGDSYNEQFF
few TRBJ2-3 - TRBV10-3 TGTGCCACCCCCGAGCAGGCCCCCCTGCGGCCCGCGGATACGCAGTATTTT CATPEQAPLRPADTQYF
many TRBJ1-5 - TRBV28 TGTGCCAGCCTAAAAGACAGCAGCAATCAGCCCCAGCATTTT CASLKDSSNQPQHF
few TRBJ1-5 - TRBV28 TGTGCCAGCAGTAGCGGGGAGGCTCTCAATCAGCCCCAGCATTTT CASSSGEALNQPQHF
few TRBJ2-2 - TRBV28 TGTGCCAGCCCCGGGTTCAGCTACGGGGAGCTGTTTTTT CASPGFSYGELFF
many TRBJ2-7 - TRBV27 - CASSSSDDYEQYF
many TRBJ2-2 - TRBV24-1 TGTGCCACCAGTGATTTGACCCCCGAGACCGGGGAGCTGTTTTTT CATSDLTPETGELFF
many TRBJ2-7 TRBD1 TRBV6-1 TGTGCCAGCAGGGAGAGACAGGGACCCTACGAGCAGTACTTC CASRERQGPYEQYF
few TRBJ1-3 - TRBV13 TGTGCCAGCAGCCCTCGCCCCGGGAGCTCTGGAAACACCATATATTTT CASSPRPGSSGNTIYF